These 3 T cell receptor beta chains were all obtained from the same sample, sequenced in a study of blood T cell repertoires in COVID-19. The assay was immunoSEQ multiplex PCR, and TCRdb's table has in-frame clones only and misses some. The sample has about 410,000 clones, roughly 88% seen once. Material for sequencing was peripheral blood. The receptor set was obtained from a woman between 25 and 40 years old with active or convalescent COVID-19.

The chain recombines TRBV7-9 with TRBJ2-2, with D unresolved. The CDR3 has 15 amino acids. Trimming removed 2 bases from V and 2 bases from J, with 9 bases in between. Germline assignment: CDR1 SEHNR and CDR2 FQNEAQ (reference sequence). CDR3 DNA: TGTGCCAGCAGCTTAAAGCCTTTTAACACCGGGGAGCTGTTTTTT. Translation: CASSLKPFNTGELFF.

The chain uses TRBV9 and TRBJ2-1; maybe TRBD2 (5 bases). The germline gives CDR1 SGDLS, CDR2 YYNGEE. V lost 3 bases, J lost 0 bases, and 7 bases lay in between. CDR3 length: 14 amino acids. CDR3 sequence reads: CASSAGYSYNEQFF. The CDR3 DNA follows: TGTGCCAGCAGCGCGGGGTACTCCTACAATGAGCAGTTCTTC.

The chain joins TRBV2 to TRBJ1-5, with 9 nucleotides matching TRBD1. V trimming: 6 bases; J trimming: 9 bases; junction bases outside the gene matches: 12. Germline values: CDR1 SNHLY, CDR2 FYNNEI. The CDR3 loop spans 15 amino acids. CDR3 region: CASSGGTGMMGPQHF. CDR3 coding DNA: TGTGCCAGCAGCGGAGGGACAGGGATGATGGGGCCCCAGCATTTT.